This T cell receptor (beta chain) originates from a study of cytomegalovirus exposure and HLA in healthy donors. In germline, CDR1 is MRHNA, CDR2 SNTAGT. V lost 8 bases, J lost 7 bases, and 6 bases lay in between. This CDR3 is built from 11 residues. Data came from immunoSEQ multiplex PCR; TCRdb stores just in-frame clones and leaves some out. This table holds 250,000 to 400,000 clones, roughly 87% found once. The clonotype comes from a woman aged 25 to 39 in good health and CMV-seropositive. Sample: PBMCs. The chain has TRBV6-4 and TRBJ1-6; D remains unclear. DNA for the CDR3: TGTGCCAGCTATTTAAATTCACCCCTCCACTTT. It encodes CASYLNSPLHF.